This passage covers 26 T cell receptor beta chains from one sample sequenced in a study of T-cell memory formation after mild COVID-19. TCRdb used MiXCR to reprocess the 5' RACE reads, holding one entry per CDR3 protein. The data hold approximately 30,000 distinct CDR3 sequences, with about 16% observed a single time. The sample consisted of PBMCs or a T cell subset sorted from them (not recorded which). These receptors were obtained from an adult who had mild COVID-19 (a few samples of this study predate the infection). Cell type and time point are not known.

Only a few counts were recorded for this clonotype. The chain couples TRBV5-1 to TRBJ2-1; D unresolved. Trimming removed 0 bases from V and 0 bases from J, with 7 bases in between. The length of the CDR3 is 15 residues. Germline lookup yields CDR1 SGHRS and CDR2 YFSETQ. CDR3 amino acids: CASSLDGSSYNEQFF. CDR3 nucleotide sequence: TGCGCCAGCAGCTTGGACGGAAGCTCCTACAATGAGCAGTTCTTC.

In this sample, this clonotype turned up a few times. The V gene is TRBV2, the J gene TRBJ1-4; D is unclear. CDR1 is SNHLY, CDR2 FYNNEI, per germline. Trimming took off 7 bases at V and 8 bases at J, with 14 bases between the two ends. CDR3 size: 13 residues. CDR3 loop: CASIGPGREKLFF. In DNA, the CDR3 is TGTGCCAGCATAGGTCCGGGAAGGGAAAAACTGTTTTTT.

In its sample, this clonotype ranks as medium-sized. V and J are TRBV5-1 and TRBJ2-7; D tentatively reads TRBD1 or TRBD2 (5 bases each). CDR1 and CDR2 (germline): SGHRS, YFSETQ. Trimming pared 0 bases from V and 2 bases from J, leaving 9 bases between. The CDR3 length is 14 residues. The CDR3 nucleotides are TGCGCCAGCAGCTTGGCGCAGGGAGCCTACGAGCAGTACTTC. Encoded protein: CASSLAQGAYEQYF.

This clonotype has ten or more counts. The chain employs TRBV30 and TRBJ1-2; D is possibly TRBD1 (5 bases). Germline V lookup: CDR1 GTSNPN, CDR2 SVGIG (reference sequence). The CDR3 consists of 14 residues. Trimming pared 4 bases from V and 2 bases from J, leaving 14 bases between. In nucleotides, the CDR3 is TGTGCCTGGACGCTGGCAGGGATCAACTATGGCTACACCTTC. It encodes CAWTLAGINYGYTF.

In its sample, this clonotype was seen many times. The gene calls are TRBV7-3 and TRBJ2-1; D is ambiguous. This CDR3 is 14 amino acids long. Deletions cut 6 bases from V and 10 bases from J, with 19 bases between. CDR1 is SGHTA and CDR2 is FQGTGA in the germline V gene. CDR3 in DNA: TGTGCCAGCAGAGTACGACCTCAGGTCGGGGAGCAGTTCTTC. This encodes CASRVRPQVGEQFF.

In its sample, this clonotype was seen many times. The rearrangement uses TRBV12-3 or TRBV12-4 and TRBJ1-1; no reliable D call. V was cut by 5 bases and J by 6 bases, with 13 bases left in between. CDR3 length: 13 amino acids. In DNA, the CDR3 is TGTGCCAGCAGTCCCCTAGGGAGGGCTGAAGCTTTCTTT. Protein sequence: CASSPLGRAEAFF.

Ten or more counts support this clonotype. The genes are TRBV6-5 and TRBJ2-7; tentative D call: TRBD2 (7 bases). Germline V gives CDR1 MNHEY, CDR2 SVGAGI. CDR3 length: 14 residues. Trimming removed 6 bases at V and 2 bases at J, with 14 bases between. The CDR3 spells CASRPTGGPYEQYF. The CDR3 DNA reads TGTGCCAGCAGGCCCACGGGGGGCCCCTACGAGCAGTACTTC.

This clonotype was observed a few times. The gene calls are TRBV7-9 and TRBJ2-1; no reliable D call. Trimming pared 2 bases from V and 0 bases from J, leaving 8 bases between. Germline V gene lookup returns CDR1 SEHNR and CDR2 FQNEAQ (reference sequence). There are 15 residues in the CDR3. CDR3: CASSLSPSSYNEQFF. CDR3 nucleotide sequence: TGTGCCAGCAGCTTAAGTCCCAGCTCCTACAATGAGCAGTTCTTC.

This clonotype was seen a few times. The V gene is TRBV27, the J gene TRBJ2-5; D might be TRBD1 (7 bases). CDR1 and CDR2 (germline): MNHEY, SMNVEV (reference sequence). V was clipped by 8 bases and J by 2 bases, with 24 bases between them. This CDR3 comprises 17 residues. The CDR3 loop is CASFRGERWALQETQYF. The CDR3 DNA follows: TGTGCCAGCTTCAGGGGGGAACGCTGGGCGTTACAAGAGACCCAGTACTTC.

Ten or more counts support this clonotype. In DNA form, the CDR3 reads TGTGCCAGCAGCCAAGTACCGCGGGGCTCTGGAAACACCATATATTTT. Protein product: CASSQVPRGSGNTIYF. The V gene is TRBV3-1, the J gene TRBJ1-3; no clear D. This CDR3 region has 16 residues. Looked up from germline, CDR1 is LGHDT and CDR2 is YNNKEL (reference sequence). Deletions cut 1 base from V and 0 bases from J, with 10 bases between.

This clonotype was seen many times. In DNA, the CDR3 is TGTGCCAGCAGCTTGGGACTAGCGGGGGCCTCTCACGAGCAGTACTTC. This gives the protein CASSLGLAGASHEQYF. This sequence joins TRBV7-9 and TRBJ2-7; TRBD2 aligns across 14 bases. Trimming took 3 bases from V and 5 from J; bases not matched to a gene: 6. CDR1 is SEHNR, CDR2 FQNEAQ, per germline (reference sequence). The CDR3 covers 16 residues. Complete variable domain (other parts from reference TRBV7-9 and TRBJ2-7): DTGVSQNPRHKITKRGQNVTFRCDPISEHNRLYWYRQTLGQGPEFLTYFQNEAQLEKSRLLSDRFSAERPKGSFSTLEIQRTEQGDSAMYLCASSLGLAGASHEQYFGPGTRLTVT.

This chain joins TRBV28 and TRBJ2-3; TRBD2 matches 13 bases. Trimming removed 3 bases from V and 6 bases from J; junction bases left unmatched: 6. CDR3 size: 16 residues. The germline V gene has CDR1 MDHEN and CDR2 SYDVKM. CDR3 DNA sequence: TGTGCCAGCAGTTTCACTAGCGGGAGGGCGAAGGATACGCAGTATTTT. It encodes CASSFTSGRAKDTQYF.

The table lists this clonotype with many counts. This chain joins TRBV3-1 and TRBJ2-7; 10 bases match TRBD1. The V gene end was trimmed by 1 base and the J gene end by 6 bases; junction bases not matched to a gene: 0. This CDR3 region has 13 residues. The germline V gene has CDR1 LGHDT and CDR2 YNNKEL (reference sequence). The CDR3 DNA is TGTGCCAGCAGCCAAGGGACAGGGGGCGAGCAGTACTTC. It is translated as CASSQGTGGEQYF.

This clonotype was found many times. The J gene is TRBJ2-2, the V gene TRBV9; 11 bases map to TRBD2. V was clipped by 4 bases and J by 4 bases; unmatched bases: 9. The CDR3 is 17 amino acids. CDR1 is SGDLS, CDR2 YYNGEE, per germline. The CDR3 coding sequence is TGTGCCAGCAGCTCACGCCCGACTAGCGGGATCACCGGGGAGCTGTTTTTT. Translation gives CASSSRPTSGITGELFF.

This clonotype was observed many times. The rearrangement uses TRBV12-3 or TRBV12-4 and TRBJ2-7; a weak D match, TRBD2 (8 bases). This CDR3 is 14 amino acids long. V lost 9 bases, J lost 4 bases, and 19 bases lay in between. The CDR3 nucleotides read TGTGCCAGTAGTCAAGGGGGCGGGAGGTACGAGCAGTACTTC. This translates into CASSQGGGRYEQYF.

The chain is built from TRBV7-9 and TRBJ2-7; maybe TRBD1 (5 bases). This CDR3 comprises 14 residues. CDR1 and CDR2 (germline): SEHNR, FQNEAQ (reference sequence). V was shortened by 1 base and J by 4 bases, with 11 bases between the two germline ends. The CDR3 nucleotides read TGTGCCAGCAGCTTAGGCCCAGGGCGTTACGAGCAGTACTTC. Encoded protein: CASSLGPGRYEQYF.

This clonotype was seen repeatedly, ten times or more. The rearrangement uses TRBV10-3 and TRBJ2-2, with 8 bases fitting TRBD2. CDR3 length: 14 amino acids. With V trimmed by 7 bases and J by 1 base, 2 bases remained unmatched. Germline-derived CDR1 and CDR2 are ENHRY and SYGVKD. CDR3 loop: CAITLAENTGELFF. DNA for the CDR3: TGTGCCATCACACTAGCGGAGAACACCGGGGAGCTGTTTTTT.

This clonotype has ten or more counts. CDR3 sequence: CASSPQASSYEQYF. DNA of the CDR3: TGCGCCAGCAGCCCTCAGGCGAGCTCCTACGAGCAGTACTTC. The rearrangement links TRBV5-1 to TRBJ2-7; D unresolved. Looked up from germline, CDR1 is SGHRS and CDR2 is YFSETQ. V dropped 4 bases and J dropped 0 bases, with 11 bases sitting between them. The CDR3 contains 14 residues.

This clonotype occurred once. V gene TRBV11-1 combines with J gene TRBJ1-1; TRBD1 matches at 9 bases. The CDR3 has 17 amino acids. Germline loops: CDR1 SGHAT, CDR2 FQDESV (reference sequence). The ends lost 5 bases at V and 0 bases at J; junction bases unmatched: 10. This chain's CDR3 is CASSPGTGKIMNTEAFF. CDR3 nucleotide sequence: TGTGCCAGCAGCCCCGGGACAGGGAAGATCATGAACACTGAAGCTTTCTTT.

This clonotype showed up just a few times. V and J are TRBV19 and TRBJ1-2; a possible D gene is TRBD1 (5 bases). V shed 6 bases and J shed 6 bases, with 14 bases lying between them. Germline V CDR1 and CDR2: LNHDA, SQIVND (reference sequence). The CDR3 covers 13 residues. This chain's CDR3 is CASSPRTFNGYTF. CDR3 DNA sequence: TGTGCCAGTAGCCCACGGACATTCAATGGCTACACCTTC. Complete variable domain (other parts from reference TRBV19 and TRBJ1-2): DGGITQSPKYLFRKEGQNVTLSCEQNLNHDAMYWYRQDPGQGLRLIYYSQIVNDFQKGDIAEGYSVSREKKESFPLTVTSAQKNPTAFYLCASSPRTFNGYTFGSGTRLTVV.

This clonotype was seen a handful of times. This sequence joins TRBV28 and TRBJ2-3; D might be TRBD2 (6 bases). V lost 10 bases to trimming and J lost 3 bases, with 20 bases between them. CDR1 and CDR2 (germline): MDHEN, SYDVKM. The CDR3 runs 15 residues. The CDR3 DNA follows: TGTGCCACTAATACGGGGGTGAGTCCAACAGATACGCAGTATTTT. This sequence encodes CATNTGVSPTDTQYF.

This clonotype was recorded many times. The gene calls are TRBV11-2 and TRBJ2-1, with 13 positions matching TRBD2. Looked up from germline, CDR1 is SGHAT and CDR2 is FQNNGV. The V segment lost 1 base and the J segment 7 bases; nucleotides outside the gene matches: 4. This CDR3 is built from 16 residues. The CDR3 region has the DNA TGTGCCAGCAGCTTAGTACTAGCGGGGGGGAAAAATGAGCAGTTCTTC. It encodes CASSLVLAGGKNEQFF.

The chain joins TRBV12-3 or TRBV12-4 to TRBJ2-3, with 13 bases identical to TRBD2. The CDR3 covers 17 residues. Trimming cost V 6 bases and J 6 bases; bases outside gene matches: 12. DNA for the CDR3: TGTGCCAGCAGCCAATGGGGACTAGCGGGACAGGAGGATACGCAGTATTTT. It codes for CASSQWGLAGQEDTQYF.

There are many counts of this clonotype. This rearrangement joins TRBV21-1 to TRBJ1-1; TRBD1, as called in the table, went unchecked against the DNA. TRBV21-1 is tagged as a pseudogene. This CDR3 has 14 amino acids. The CDR3 here is CASRETVIPTEAFF. CDR3 nucleotide sequence: TGTGCCAGCCGAGAGACAGTGATACCCACTGAAGCTTTCTTT.

The CDR3 sequence is CASSPTGTGGDQPQHF. The CDR3 region has the DNA TGTGCCAGCTCACCAACCGGGACAGGGGGGGATCAGCCCCAGCATTTT. The chain is built from TRBV18 and TRBJ1-5, with 11 bases that match TRBD1. The V segment lost 2 bases and the J segment 5 bases; nucleotides outside the gene matches: 5. Germline CDR1 is KGHSH and CDR2 is LQKENI. The CDR3 consists of 16 residues.

In its sample, this clonotype ranks as medium-sized (0.01 to 0.1%). The chain carries TRBV7-9 and TRBJ2-1, with D hard to call. The CDR3 has 9 residues. Trimming removed 9 bases from V and 10 bases from J, with 7 bases in between. Germline CDR1 and CDR2: SEHNR and FQNEAQ (reference sequence). The CDR3 here is CASGQEQFF. CDR3 DNA sequence: TGTGCCAGTGGCCAGGAGCAGTTCTTC.